Included here is one T cell receptor (beta chain) sequence, with context. Arm-PCR of CDR3 regions and iRepertoire HTBI primers were used to build TCR beta libraries. TCRdb ran MiXCR on the multiplex PCR reads and lists one entry per CDR3 protein. The sample consists of approximately 400,000 distinct CDR3 sequences, approximately 25% of them appearing once. This record belongs to a study of regulatory T cells in long-lasting Graves disease. With 6 bases clipped from V and 4 bases from J, the junction kept 9 bases outside the gene matches. The V gene's germline CDR1 is MNHNS and CDR2 SASEGT. The CDR3 totals 15 residues. Time point denoted: persistent/refractory GD, antithyroid drugs over 5 years with positive TRAb. Making the TCR library involved RNA that had been extracted from PBMCs.

The receptor comes from a woman aged 40 to 55 with Graves disease. V is TRBV6-1 and J is TRBJ2-1, with 7 nucleotides matching TRBD1. Specimen: peripheral blood mononuclear cells (PBMCs), collected when the disease was refractory, from a patient treated with antithyroid drugs. The chain's CDR3 is CASSSGQEYYNEQFF. CDR3 sequence (DNA): TGTGCCAGCAGCAGTGGACAGGAATATTACAATGAGCAGTTCTTC.